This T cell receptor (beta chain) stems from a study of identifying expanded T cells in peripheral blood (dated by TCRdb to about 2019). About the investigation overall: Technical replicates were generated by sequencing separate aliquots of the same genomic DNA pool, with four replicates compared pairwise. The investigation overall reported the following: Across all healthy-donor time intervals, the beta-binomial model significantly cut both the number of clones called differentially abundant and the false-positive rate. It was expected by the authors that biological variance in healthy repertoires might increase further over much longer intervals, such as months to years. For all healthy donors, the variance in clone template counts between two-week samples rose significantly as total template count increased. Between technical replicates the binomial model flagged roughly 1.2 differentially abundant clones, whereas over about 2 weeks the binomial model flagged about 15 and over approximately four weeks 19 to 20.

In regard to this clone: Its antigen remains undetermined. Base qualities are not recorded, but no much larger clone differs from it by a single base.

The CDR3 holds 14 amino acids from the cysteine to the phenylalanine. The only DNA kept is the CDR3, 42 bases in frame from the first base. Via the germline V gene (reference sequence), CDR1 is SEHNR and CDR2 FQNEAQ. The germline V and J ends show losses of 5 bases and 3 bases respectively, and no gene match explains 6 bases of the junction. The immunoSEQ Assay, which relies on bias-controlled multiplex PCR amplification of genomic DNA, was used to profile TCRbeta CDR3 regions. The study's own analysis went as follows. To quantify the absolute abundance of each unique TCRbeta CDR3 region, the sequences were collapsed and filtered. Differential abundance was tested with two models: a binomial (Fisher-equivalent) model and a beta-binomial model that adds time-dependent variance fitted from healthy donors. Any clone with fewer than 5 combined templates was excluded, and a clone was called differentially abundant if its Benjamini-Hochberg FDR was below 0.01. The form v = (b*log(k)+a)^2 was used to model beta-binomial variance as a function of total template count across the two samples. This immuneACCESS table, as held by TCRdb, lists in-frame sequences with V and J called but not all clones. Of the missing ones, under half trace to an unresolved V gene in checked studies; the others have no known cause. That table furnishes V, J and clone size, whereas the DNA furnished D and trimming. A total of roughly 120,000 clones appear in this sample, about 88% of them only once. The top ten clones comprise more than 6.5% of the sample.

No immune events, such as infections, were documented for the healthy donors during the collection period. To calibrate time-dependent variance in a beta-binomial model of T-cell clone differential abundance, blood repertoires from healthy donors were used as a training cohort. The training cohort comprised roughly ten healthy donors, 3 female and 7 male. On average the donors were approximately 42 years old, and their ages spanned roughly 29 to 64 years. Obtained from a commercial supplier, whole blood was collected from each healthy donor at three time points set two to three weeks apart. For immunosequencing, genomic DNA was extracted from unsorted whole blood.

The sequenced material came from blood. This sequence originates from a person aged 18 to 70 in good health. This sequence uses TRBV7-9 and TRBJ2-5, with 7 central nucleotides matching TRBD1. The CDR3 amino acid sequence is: CASSQKGQEETQYF. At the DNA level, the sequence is TGTGCCAGCAGCCAGAAAGGACAGGAAGAGACCCAGTACTTC.